This is a list of T cell receptor beta chains from one sample in a study of T cell responses to AZD1222 COVID-19 vaccine. Clones were read by immunoSEQ multiplex PCR, and TCRdb kept only the in-frame ones, dropping some. The table has about 69,000 clones, less than 90% seen once. Sequenced material: peripheral blood, taken 28 days after the second AZD1222 dose. Receptors originate from an adult who received the AZD1222 COVID-19 vaccine. CDR3s include the opening cysteine and the closing phenylalanine or tryptophan. The order of the fields is D gene, clone size, J gene, V gene, CDR3 DNA, CDR3 protein. A D gene is named only where the DNA matches it firmly. For some rows the clone size is stated as once, few or many, or as a class when expanded; others skip it.

-	-	TRBJ1-2	TRBV20-1	TGCAGTGCTAGTAGGGACATTGGTGGCTACACCTTC	CSASRDIGGYTF
-	-	TRBJ1-6	TRBV5-4	TGTGCCAGCAGCACCAAGACGGGGGTGACACCCCTCCACTTT	CASSTKTGVTPLHF
-	-	TRBJ1-2	TRBV7-9	TGTGCCAGCAGCTTAAATGGCGGTGGCTACACCTTC	CASSLNGGGYTF
-	-	TRBJ2-3	TRBV6-1	TGTGCCAGCAGTGAAGGCGGCTGGGCCGTAGATACGCAGTATTTT	CASSEGGWAVDTQYF
TRBD1	-	TRBJ1-1	TRBV19	TGTGCCAGTAGTATTCGGGACAGAATTGAAGCTTTCTTT	CASSIRDRIEAFF
TRBD2	-	TRBJ2-3	TRBV11-2	TGTGCCAGCAGCTTAGGGACTAGCGGGAGCGCCTTAAGCACAGATACGCAGTATTTT	CASSLGTSGSALSTDTQYF
-	-	TRBJ1-1	TRBV29-1	TGCAGCGTATCGAAGTCGAACACTGAAGCTTTCTTT	CSVSKSNTEAFF
-	-	TRBJ2-3	TRBV20-1	TGCAGTGCTAGTACAGGGAGGGAAGCAGATACGCAGTATTTT	CSASTGREADTQYF
-	-	TRBJ2-5	TRBV11-2	TGTGCCAGCAGCTTCGGGGCAGGTGGGTCCCAAGAGACCCAGTACTTC	CASSFGAGGSQETQYF
-	-	TRBJ1-2	TRBV19	TGTGCCAGTCTCGATCATCAGGGTAACTATGGCTACACCTTC	CASLDHQGNYGYTF
-	-	TRBJ1-1	TRBV19	TGTGCCAGTAGTCAACAGCCGACAGTAAACACTGAAGCTTTCTTT	CASSQQPTVNTEAFF
-	-	TRBJ2-1	TRBV6-6	TGTGCCAGCAGCCCCGGGGGCAATGAGCAGTTCTTC	CASSPGGNEQFF
-	-	TRBJ1-6	TRBV5-1	TGCGCCAGCAGGAGGGGTTTTGATTCACCCCTCCACTTT	CASRRGFDSPLHF
TRBD2	-	TRBJ2-5	TRBV5-1	TGCGCCAGCACCCCCGGGGGGGGTATAGAGACCCAGTACTTC	CASTPGGGIETQYF
TRBD1	-	TRBJ2-5	TRBV5-1	TGCGCCAGCAGCACCGGACAGGTCCAAGAGACCCAGTACTTC	CASSTGQVQETQYF
-	-	TRBJ1-4	TRBV24-1	TGTGCCACCAGTGACCCAACCTCGGGAGAAAAACTGTTTTTT	CATSDPTSGEKLFF
-	once	TRBJ2-3	TRBV7-2	TGTGCCAGCAGCTTCTTCGGCACAGATACGCAGTATTTT	CASSFFGTDTQYF
-	-	TRBJ2-3	TRBV7-9	TGTGCCAGCAGCAAAGCACTGGGGGGAGAGACAGATACGCAGTATTTT	CASSKALGGETDTQYF
-	-	TRBJ2-1	TRBV12-3/TRBV12-4	TGTGCCAGCAGCCTAAATCACTGGGAGCAGTTCTTC	CASSLNHWEQFF
TRBD1	-	TRBJ1-3	TRBV5-1	TGCGCCAGCAGCTCCGCAGGGGGCTCTGGAAACACCATATATTTT	CASSSAGGSGNTIYF
-	-	TRBJ1-5	TRBV5-1	TGCGCCAGCAGCCCCCAGGGTAATCAGCCCCAGCATTTT	CASSPQGNQPQHF
-	-	TRBJ2-3	TRBV27	TGTGCCAGCAGTACATATTTCACACAGGGTGACGATACGCAGTATTTT	CASSTYFTQGDDTQYF
TRBD1	few	TRBJ2-7	TRBV7-9	TGTGCCAGCAGCCTAGCCGGGACAGGGTACCACGAGCAGTACTTC	CASSLAGTGYHEQYF
-	many	TRBJ1-1	TRBV20-1	TGCAGTGCTCCCGCGGGGGGAGGGGCTTTCTTT	CSAPAGGGAFF
-	few	TRBJ1-1	TRBV6-5	TGTGCCAGCTCGGCCTCCGCTGTCACTGAAGCTTTCTTT	CASSASAVTEAFF
-	few	TRBJ2-7	TRBV6-1	TGTGCCAGCAGTGAACAGGGCGGTGAGCAGTACTTC	CASSEQGGEQYF
-	-	TRBJ1-6	TRBV19	TGTGCCACTTCAGGGACATATAATTCACCCCTCCACTTT	CATSGTYNSPLHF
-	-	TRBJ1-2	TRBV7-9	TGTGCCAGCAGCTTAGATACTGGGACCAACTATGGCTACACCTTC	CASSLDTGTNYGYTF